This T cell receptor (beta chain) was captured in a study of T cell responses to AZD1222 COVID-19 vaccine. Germline CDR1 reads MNHEY; CDR2 reads SVGAGI. The CDR3 runs to 15 residues. V was clipped by 10 bases and J by 0 bases; unmatched bases: 11. This table comes from immunoSEQ multiplex PCR, and its TCRdb copy is limited to in-frame clones, with some not included. The sample lists about 140,000 clones; roughly nine tenths were seen once. The chain uses TRBV6-5 and TRBJ1-1, with 7 bases fitting TRBD1. The clonotype was recovered from an adult in good health. The sample in question was peripheral blood, obtained on day 0 of AZD1222 vaccination. Here the CDR3 DNA reads TGTGCCAACCTTGACAGGGAGGGCATGAACACTGAAGCTTTCTTT. This encodes CANLDREGMNTEAFF.